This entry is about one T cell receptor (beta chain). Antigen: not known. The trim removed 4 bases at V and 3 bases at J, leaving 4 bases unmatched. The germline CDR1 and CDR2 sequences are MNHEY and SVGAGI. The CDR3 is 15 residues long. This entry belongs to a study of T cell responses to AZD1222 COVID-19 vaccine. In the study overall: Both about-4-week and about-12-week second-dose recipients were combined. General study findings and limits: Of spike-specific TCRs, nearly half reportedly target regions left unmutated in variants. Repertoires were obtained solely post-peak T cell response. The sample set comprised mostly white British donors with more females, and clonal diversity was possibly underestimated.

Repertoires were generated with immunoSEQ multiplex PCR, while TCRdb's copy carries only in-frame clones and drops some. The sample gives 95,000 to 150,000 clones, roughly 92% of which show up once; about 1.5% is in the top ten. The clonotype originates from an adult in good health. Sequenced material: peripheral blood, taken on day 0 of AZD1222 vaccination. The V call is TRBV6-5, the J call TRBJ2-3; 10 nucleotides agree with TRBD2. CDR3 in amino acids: CASSFSGRSTDTQYF. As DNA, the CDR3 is TGTGCCAGCAGTTTTAGCGGGAGGTCTACAGATACGCAGTATTTT.